This T cell receptor (beta chain) was sequenced for a study of blood T cell repertoires in COVID-19. As for the study in general: Acute and convalescent COVID-19 specimens originated in the United States, Italy and Spain. PBMCs, B-cell-depleted T cells, or T cells provided the cDNA or gDNA that made up the material.

Authors' processing steps: The assay estimated nucleated cells by amplifying reference gene primers. Repertoires were generated with immunoSEQ multiplex PCR, while TCRdb's copy carries only in-frame clones and drops some. V and J calls and clone size are copied from that table; D and trimming were computed from the DNA. Seen here are hundreds of thousands of clones, roughly 82% observed once, and the top ten hold 4.7%. This CDR3 has 18 amino acids. Germline CDR1 reads MNHEY; CDR2 reads SMNVEV (reference sequence). Deletions cut 1 base from V and 2 bases from J, with 17 bases between. The sequence was collected from a woman aged 70 to 79 with acute or convalescent COVID-19. The sample was peripheral blood. V usage is TRBV27 and J usage is TRBJ2-2, with D perhaps TRBD1 (5 bases). The CDR3 sequence: CASSLFGQGTFNTGELFF. The CDR3 nucleotides are TGTGCCAGCAGTTTATTTGGCCAGGGTACCTTCAACACCGGGGAGCTGTTTTTT.